In its sample, the clone carrying this T cell receptor (beta chain) was seen once. This specimen belongs to a study of cytomegalovirus exposure and HLA in healthy donors. Study in general: An earlier analysis identified 120 million or so unique TCR beta sequences in 150 million to 200 million T cells. An early data release held tens of millions of unique TCRs from HLA-typed donors.

Both 60 Vbeta primers and 13 Jbeta primers went into the PCR. Sequenced by immunoSEQ multiplex PCR; TCRdb stores in-frame clones only, minus some. The data show about 160,000 clones, with more than 65% seen just once and 1.5% to 2% held by the top ten. Germline-derived CDR1 and CDR2 are LNHDA and SQIVND (reference sequence). The CDR3 is made up of 12 amino acids. Trimming left V 5 bases short and J 5 bases short, with 10 bases between. The chain is built from TRBV19 and TRBJ2-7; possible D gene TRBD1, 6 bases. The source is a woman aged 30 to 39 in good health and CMV-seronegative. The sequencing input was PBMCs. The DNA for the CDR3 is TGTGCCAGTAGTCTCCGGGACAACGAGCAGTACTTC. Protein sequence: CASSLRDNEQYF.